What follows are 22 T cell receptor beta chains derived from one specimen sequenced in a study of T cell responses to AZD1222 COVID-19 vaccine (dated by TCRdb to about 2021). This specimen's time point label, per the study, means: baseline before first vaccination. The protocol used for the library was the immunoSEQ multiplex PCR assay. In its TCRdb copy, this immuneACCESS table keeps in-frame sequences only and misses some clones. Where compared with another copy, unresolved V genes explain less than half of these, and the others have no known cause. This sample gives around 100,000 clones in total; roughly 80% of them show up just once. The top ten hold about 17% of the sample. The sequencing here drew on peripheral blood, taken on day 0 of AZD1222 vaccination. The receptors were gathered from an adult in good health.

This rearrangement joins TRBV25-1 to TRBJ1-4, with D tentatively TRBD1 (5 bases). This CDR3 region has 18 residues. Trimming stripped 3 bases from V and 0 bases from J, with 17 bases between. Germline V lookup: CDR1 MGHDK, CDR2 SYGVNS. CDR3 protein: CASSEPYGARSTNEKLFF. In DNA form, the CDR3 reads TGTGCCAGCAGTGAGCCCTACGGGGCTCGATCAACTAATGAAAAACTGTTTTTT.

This chain links TRBV6-5 with TRBJ2-1; 9 positions agree with TRBD2. CDR1 MNHEY and CDR2 SVGAGI come from the germline V gene. This CDR3 spans 14 amino acids. Trimming took 6 bases from V and 10 from J; bases not matched to a gene: 10. CDR3 region: CASRSGTSPGEQFF. CDR3 in DNA: TGTGCCAGCAGATCAGGGACTAGCCCTGGGGAGCAGTTCTTC.

The chain links TRBV30 to TRBJ1-2; a possible D gene is TRBD1 (6 bases). CDR1 and CDR2 (germline): GTSNPN, SVGIG (reference sequence). The CDR3 runs to 12 residues. The ends were cut back, 2 bases at V and 8 bases at J, with 12 bases in the middle. The CDR3, as DNA: TGTGCCTGGAGTCTTAACAGGGACGGCTACACCTTC. Translated: CAWSLNRDGYTF.

This chain links TRBV5-8 with TRBJ1-1; D possibly corresponds to TRBD1 (5 bases). V was cut by 1 base and J by 5 bases, with 9 bases left in between. The germline V gene encodes CDR1 SGHTS and CDR2 YDEGEE. CDR3 size: 13 residues. The CDR3 region is CASSLQGGTEAFF. The CDR3 region has the DNA TGTGCCAGCAGCTTGCAGGGAGGGACTGAAGCTTTCTTT.

The chain couples TRBV11-3 to TRBJ2-1, with TRBD2 matching over 7 bases. Germline V lookup: CDR1 SGHNT, CDR2 YENEEA. Trimming at V came to 7 bases and at J to 4 bases, leaving 10 bases not matched to a gene. This CDR3 comprises 15 residues. CDR3 coding DNA: TGTGCCAGCACATTTGACACGGGGGGTTACAATGAGCAGTTCTTC. Residues: CASTFDTGGYNEQFF.

This chain's CDR3 is CASSLDRQGGREKLFF. Here the CDR3 DNA reads TGTGCCAGCAGCTTAGATAGACAGGGAGGGAGAGAAAAACTGTTTTTT. The V gene is TRBV11-2, the J gene TRBJ1-4; 7 nucleotides line up with TRBD1. The CDR3 is made up of 16 amino acids. Looked up from germline, CDR1 is SGHAT and CDR2 is FQNNGV. The J segment lost 8 bases and the V segment lost 0 bases, leaving 9 bases of the junction unmatched.

This clone occurred a few times. The gene calls are TRBV12-3 or TRBV12-4 and TRBJ2-1, with a possible D match to TRBD1 (5 bases). The CDR3 contains 12 residues. Trimming removed 7 bases at V and 13 bases at J, with 17 bases between. This CDR3 reads CASTGWGGGQFF. CDR3 coding DNA: TGTGCCAGCACGGGCTGGGGCGGCGGTCAGTTCTTC.

This clone was observed a single time. For the CDR3, the DNA is TGTGCCAGCAGCTCATGGGGGTACGAGCAGTACTTC. This codes for CASSSWGYEQYF. The V call is TRBV13, the J call TRBJ2-7; D may be TRBD1 or TRBD2 (5 bases each). The CDR3 sequence is 12 residues long. Trimming left V 4 bases short and J 4 bases short, with 8 bases between. Germline V lookup: CDR1 PRHDT, CDR2 FYEKMQ (reference sequence).

This chain joins TRBV3-1 (or the pseudogene TRBV3-2) and TRBJ1-5, with D uncertain. The ends were cut back, 0 bases at V and 5 bases at J, with 5 bases in the middle. This CDR3 has 13 residues. Germline assignment: CDR1 LGHDT and CDR2 YNNKEL (reference sequence). In DNA, the CDR3 is TGTGCCAGCAGCCAAGATTCCTATCAGCCCCAGCATTTT. It is translated as CASSQDSYQPQHF.

This chain uses TRBV29-1 with TRBJ2-7; 8 bases agree with TRBD2. The trim removed 5 bases at V and 6 bases at J, leaving 9 bases unmatched. This CDR3 spans 13 amino acids. CDR1 SQVTM and CDR2 ANQGSEA come from the germline V gene. The CDR3, as DNA: TGCAGCGTTTTCAACACGGGAGGGGGCGAGCAGTACTTC. Translated, it gives CSVFNTGGGEQYF.

The chain recombines TRBV30 with TRBJ1-5, with D possibly being TRBD1 (5 bases). The CDR3 consists of 13 residues. Trimming stripped 0 bases from V and 6 bases from J, with 9 bases between. Germline assignment: CDR1 GTSNPN and CDR2 SVGIG (reference sequence). CDR3 in amino acids: CAWSVKGAQPQHF. The CDR3 nucleotides are TGTGCCTGGAGTGTAAAAGGGGCTCAGCCCCAGCATTTT.

This clone was detected a few times. The V call is TRBV2, the J call TRBJ1-1; tentative D call: TRBD1 (5 bases). The CDR3 is 13 residues long. From germline, CDR1 is SNHLY and CDR2 FYNNEI. V was shortened by 6 bases and J by 6 bases, with 14 bases between the two germline ends. CDR3 nucleotides: TGTGCCAGCAGGTCGACAGAGAGCTCTGAAGCTTTCTTT. Residues: CASRSTESSEAFF. The whole variable domain, filled in from reference TRBV2 and TRBJ1-1, reads EPEVTQTPSHQVTQMGQEVILRCVPISNHLYFYWYRQILGQKVEFLVSFYNNEISEKSEIFDDQFSVERPDGSNFTLKIRSTKLEDSAMYFCASRSTESSEAFFGQGTRLTVV.

The CDR3 loop reads CASSLPPGELFF. CDR3 sequence (DNA): TGTGCCAGCAGTTTACCCCCCGGGGAGCTGTTTTTT. The genes are TRBV12-3 or TRBV12-4 and TRBJ2-2; D unclear. V was trimmed by 2 bases and J by 6 bases, leaving 4 bases between them. The CDR3 totals 12 residues.

The chain links TRBV10-3 to TRBJ2-7; TRBD2 aligns across 7 bases. CDR1 ENHRY and CDR2 SYGVKD come from the germline V gene. V dropped 8 bases and J dropped 5; count of bases not matched to a gene: 15. The CDR3 is 15 amino acids. The CDR3 DNA reads as TGTGCCATCTGGCCCACCCCTAGCGGATCTAACGAGCAGTACGTC. Its protein is CAIWPTPSGSNEQYV.

This sequence joins TRBV4-2 and TRBJ2-3; TRBD1 matches at 8 bases. V gave up 0 bases and J gave up 4 bases; unmatched junction bases: 6. The germline gives CDR1 LGHNA, CDR2 YNFKEQ. The CDR3 has 16 residues. CDR3 amino acids: CASSQEYRGKADTQYF. The CDR3 nucleotides read TGTGCCAGCAGCCAAGAGTACAGGGGGAAGGCAGATACGCAGTATTTT.

CDR3 DNA sequence: TGTGCCAGCAGCCCCGGGACAGGGAGGAACAATGAGCAGTTCTTC. This translates into CASSPGTGRNNEQFF. The gene calls are TRBV7-2 and TRBJ2-1; 9 positions agree with TRBD1. After removal of 5 bases from V and 5 bases from J, the junction contained 7 bases not matched to a gene. Germline V gene lookup returns CDR1 SGHTA and CDR2 FQGNSA. The CDR3 covers 15 residues.

The table lists this clone with a count of one. The gene calls are TRBV24-1 and TRBJ1-2, with a weak D call TRBD1 (5 bases). Germline CDR1 is KGHDR and CDR2 is SFDVKD. The CDR3 totals 13 residues. V was cut by 1 base and J by 6 bases, with 8 bases left in between. CDR3 region: CATSDLVGDGYTF. In DNA, the CDR3 is TGTGCCACCAGTGATTTAGTAGGGGATGGCTACACCTTC.

V is TRBV4-3 and J is TRBJ2-1; D not resolved. Trimming left V 1 base short and J 0 bases short, with 10 bases between. Germline V gene data show CDR1 as LGHNA and CDR2 as YSLEER. The CDR3 is 16 residues long. DNA of the CDR3: TGCGCCAGCAGCCAAGCTTGGGGTAGCTCCTACAATGAGCAGTTCTTC. Protein: CASSQAWGSSYNEQFF.

V and J are TRBV12-3 or TRBV12-4 and TRBJ1-3; weak D call: TRBD1 (5 bases). The CDR3 extends over 13 amino acids. V lost 6 bases and J 5 bases, leaving 11 bases between the germline ends. The DNA for the CDR3 is TGTGCCAGCAGACCTAAGGACAGAAACACCATATATTTT. Translated: CASRPKDRNTIYF.

The chain has TRBV18 and TRBJ1-1; tentatively, D is TRBD1 (5 bases). Germline V gene lookup returns CDR1 KGHSH and CDR2 LQKENI. The CDR3 is 13 amino acids. Trimming stripped 5 bases from V and 1 base from J, with 8 bases between. CDR3 sequence (DNA): TGTGCCAGCTCATCGACAGAGAACACTGAAGCTTTCTTT. Residues: CASSSTENTEAFF.

J is TRBJ2-3 and V is TRBV12-3 or TRBV12-4; D ambiguous. With 2 bases removed from V and 9 bases from J, the gap between germline ends came to 0 bases. The CDR3 contains 9 residues. The CDR3 nucleotides are TGTGCCAGCAGTTTAACGCAGTATTTT. Translated, it gives CASSLTQYF.

CDR3 loop: CASSYGTSGIYNEQFF. CDR3 coding DNA: TGTGCCAGCAGTTACGGGACTAGCGGGATTTACAATGAGCAGTTCTTC. The J gene is TRBJ2-1, the V gene TRBV6-2 or TRBV6-3; the match to TRBD2 covers 13 bases. This CDR3 region has 16 residues. CDR1 and CDR2 (germline): MNHEY, SVGEGT. V was clipped by 2 bases and J by 4 bases; unmatched bases: 2.